The T cell receptor (beta chain) described here comes from a study of PD-L1 blockade in urothelial cancer. As for the study in general: At 3 weeks (second dose) and 6 weeks after starting treatment, blood was analyzed. When blood samples were assessed, the median T cell count was 141,255.

The templates were synthetic TCR analogs, and they were spiked into each PCR. This table comes from immunoSEQ multiplex PCR, and its TCRdb copy is limited to in-frame clones, with some not included. This sample carries about 46,000 clones, around 85% of them seen once, and the ten largest clones take around 1.9%. The trim removed 2 bases at V and 6 bases at J, leaving 16 bases unmatched. This CDR3 contains 16 residues. The germline gives CDR1 SQVTM, CDR2 ANQGSEA. This sample's time point: peripheral blood 6 weeks after treatment start. The patients had locally advanced or metastatic urothelial carcinoma.

The TCR was taken from a man aged 45 to 65 with urothelial cancer. The gene calls are TRBV29-1 and TRBJ2-7, with TRBD1 matching over 7 bases. The sample was PBMCs, taken around atezolizumab (anti-PD-L1) treatment. The chain's CDR3 is CSVEKGDRIRGTEQYF. The CDR3 coding sequence is TGCAGCGTTGAAAAGGGGGACCGGATCAGGGGGACCGAGCAGTACTTC.